The 26 T cell receptor beta chains in this list originate from one sample, sequenced in a study of blood T cell repertoires in COVID-19. The assay was immunoSEQ multiplex PCR, and TCRdb's table has in-frame clones only and misses some. The sample has under 250,000 clones, roughly 83% seen once. Sequencing input: peripheral blood. The origin of the receptors is a woman aged 70-85 years with active or convalescent COVID-19.

The chain has TRBV4-1 and TRBJ1-5; 7 bases line up with TRBD1. From germline, CDR1 is MGHRA and CDR2 YSYEKL. This CDR3 region has 15 residues. The trim removed 1 base at V and 4 bases at J, leaving 4 bases unmatched. The CDR3 DNA follows: TGCGCCAGCAGCCAAGCACCAGGGGGGAATCAGCCCCAGCATTTT. It translates to CASSQAPGGNQPQHF.

The chain is built from TRBV5-4 and TRBJ1-6; D gene ambiguous. Per the germline V gene, CDR1 is SGHNT and CDR2 is YYREEE (reference sequence). Trimming stripped 2 bases from V and 0 bases from J, with 9 bases between. CDR3 length: 16 residues. As DNA, the CDR3 is TGTGCCAGCAGCTTCGGCCCTAGCTCCTATAATTCACCCCTCCACTTT. Protein: CASSFGPSSYNSPLHF.

Only one count was recorded for this clone. The chain combines TRBV3-1 (or the pseudogene TRBV3-2) with TRBJ1-1; D perhaps matches TRBD1 (6 bases). Germline lookup yields CDR1 LGHDT and CDR2 YNNKEL (reference sequence). The CDR3 runs to 15 residues. Trimming left V 3 bases short and J 1 base short, with 12 bases between. Here the CDR3 reads CASSHVTGRNTEAFF. The CDR3 DNA reads as TGTGCCAGCAGCCATGTCACAGGGCGGAACACTGAAGCTTTCTTT.

This rearrangement joins TRBV7-9 to TRBJ2-2; 9 bases map to TRBD2. The CDR3 length is 16 residues. In germline, CDR1 is SEHNR, CDR2 FQNEAQ (reference sequence). The V gene end was trimmed by 2 bases and the J gene end by 3 bases; junction bases not matched to a gene: 4. The CDR3 nucleotides are TGTGCCAGCAGCTTAAAGACTAGCGGTTACACCGGGGAGCTGTTTTTT. This translates into CASSLKTSGYTGELFF.

This chain joins TRBV9 and TRBJ1-1, with a tentative D call TRBD1 (5 bases). V shed 3 bases and J shed 6 bases, with 21 bases lying between them. CDR1 and CDR2 (germline): SGDLS, YYNGEE. CDR3 length: 16 residues. The DNA for the CDR3 is TGTGCCAGCAGCGCGGGGGACCCGGGGTTCGACCCTGAAGCTTTCTTT. Protein: CASSAGDPGFDPEAFF.

The chain employs TRBV7-2 and TRBJ2-2; D ambiguous. Trimming cost V 1 base and J 0 bases, with 6 bases left between them. This CDR3 contains 15 residues. Germline V gene data show CDR1 as SGHTA and CDR2 as FQGNSA. Written as DNA, the CDR3 is TGTGCCAGCAGCTTAGTAAATTCGAACACCGGGGAGCTGTTTTTT. Protein sequence: CASSLVNSNTGELFF. Supplemented by reference TRBV7-2 and TRBJ2-2, the full variable domain reads GAGVSQSPSNKVTEKGKDVELRCDPISGHTALYWYRQSLGQGLEFLIYFQGNSAPDKSGLPSDRFSAERTGGSVSTLTIQRTQQEDSAVYLCASSLVNSNTGELFFGEGSRLTVL.

The chain couples TRBV3-1 (or the pseudogene TRBV3-2) to TRBJ2-7, with 11 bases aligning to TRBD2. The CDR3 has 13 residues. The germline V gene encodes CDR1 LGHDT and CDR2 YNNKEL (reference sequence). J gave up 2 bases and V 6 bases, and 0 bases lay outside the gene matches. The CDR3 DNA reads TGTGCCAGCAGACTAGCGGGGGCCTACGAGCAGTACTTC. Protein sequence: CASRLAGAYEQYF.

J is TRBJ2-5 and V is TRBV10-1; TRBD2 matches at 10 bases. The CDR3 consists of 16 residues. The V gene's germline CDR1 is WNHNN and CDR2 SYGVQD (reference sequence). The V gene end was trimmed by 3 bases and the J gene end by 1 base; junction bases not matched to a gene: 5. The CDR3: CASSDLAGEAQETQYF. The CDR3 bases are TGCGCCAGCAGTGATCTAGCGGGAGAAGCCCAAGAGACCCAGTACTTC.

The chain uses TRBV3-1 (or the pseudogene TRBV3-2) and TRBJ1-5; 8 bases are a match to TRBD1. CDR3 size: 16 residues. V trimming: 3 bases; J trimming: 6 bases; junction bases outside the gene matches: 10. Germline CDR1 reads LGHDT; CDR2 reads YNNKEL (reference sequence). CDR3 nucleotide sequence: TGTGCCAGCAGCCAGAGCTGGACAGGGTCCGGTCAGCCCCAGCATTTT. Translating gives CASSQSWTGSGQPQHF.

The genes are TRBV6-5 and TRBJ2-2; 8 positions agree with TRBD1. V lost 6 bases to trimming and J lost 4 bases; unmatched junction nucleotides: 7. The germline CDR1 and CDR2 sequences are MNHEY and SVGAGI. The CDR3 runs to 15 residues. The CDR3 spells CASRLTGASTGELFF. The CDR3 DNA reads TGTGCCAGCAGGCTGACAGGGGCGAGCACCGGGGAGCTGTTTTTT.

V is TRBV7-9 and J is TRBJ2-7; TRBD1 might be the D (6 bases). V lost 2 bases, J lost 6 bases, and 11 bases lay in between. Germline CDR1 reads SEHNR; CDR2 reads FQNEAQ (reference sequence). The CDR3 runs to 13 residues. The CDR3 spells CASSLQGIGEQYF. As DNA, the CDR3 is TGTGCCAGCAGCTTACAGGGGATCGGCGAGCAGTACTTC.

The rearrangement uses TRBV4-1 and TRBJ2-3; 11 bases agree with TRBD2. Germline V gene lookup returns CDR1 MGHRA and CDR2 YSYEKL. This CDR3 is 15 amino acids long. Trimming removed 5 bases from V and 1 base from J; junction bases left unmatched: 2. CDR3 DNA: TGCGCCAGCAGCGTACTAGCGGGGGGCACAGATACGCAGTATTTT. This translates into CASSVLAGGTDTQYF.

This chain connects TRBV6-5 to TRBJ2-7; possibly TRBD1 for D (5 bases). V was trimmed by 4 bases and J by 3 bases, leaving 13 bases between them. Germline-derived CDR1 and CDR2 are MNHEY and SVGAGI. This CDR3 region has 14 residues. The CDR3 DNA follows: TGTGCCAGCAGTTTGGGGCAGGCCTACTACGAGCAGTACTTC. Amino acid sequence: CASSLGQAYYEQYF.

The gene calls are TRBV18 and TRBJ1-6; a weak D match, TRBD1 (5 bases). V shed 7 bases and J shed 7 bases, with 11 bases lying between them. CDR3 size: 13 residues. Germline CDR1 and CDR2: KGHSH and LQKENI. The chain's CDR3 is CASCPGLNSPLHF. The CDR3 DNA reads TGTGCCAGCTGCCCGGGACTAAATTCACCCCTCCACTTT.

The rearrangement links TRBV5-4 to TRBJ2-1, with TRBD1 matching 11 bases. Per germline, CDR1 SGHNT and CDR2 YYREEE (reference sequence). The CDR3 is made up of 15 amino acids. Trimming at V came to 1 base and at J to 8 bases, leaving 5 bases not matched to a gene. CDR3 in DNA: TGTGCCAGCAGCTTGCGGACAGGGGGCACGGATGAGCAGTTCTTC. Translating gives CASSLRTGGTDEQFF.

In its sample, this clone was seen once. The gene calls are TRBV7-3 and TRBJ2-1; no reliable D call. Germline assignment: CDR1 SGHTA and CDR2 FQGTGA. V was trimmed by 2 bases and J by 0 bases, leaving 5 bases between them. The CDR3 has 14 residues. In DNA, the CDR3 is TGTGCCAGCAGCTTAGGCGGCTCCTACAATGAGCAGTTCTTC. Protein product: CASSLGGSYNEQFF.

This clone was observed a single time. The chain has TRBV5-1 and TRBJ2-3; D possibly corresponds to TRBD2 (6 bases). This CDR3 has 14 amino acids. In germline, CDR1 is SGHRS, CDR2 YFSETQ. V was pared by 5 bases and J by 0 bases, with 10 bases between. The CDR3: CASSTGGSTDTQYF. CDR3 bases: TGCGCCAGCAGTACCGGGGGTAGCACAGATACGCAGTATTTT.

The chain carries TRBV5-1 and TRBJ2-5; D may be TRBD2 (6 bases). This CDR3 region has 14 residues. Germline V gene data show CDR1 as SGHRS and CDR2 as YFSETQ. V lost 4 bases, J lost 2 bases, and 12 bases lay in between. The CDR3 DNA reads TGCGCCAGCAGCCCCGGGACTTTACAAGAGACCCAGTACTTC. Translation gives CASSPGTLQETQYF.

This chain uses TRBV9 with TRBJ1-2, with D perhaps TRBD1 (5 bases). Per the germline V gene, CDR1 is SGDLS and CDR2 is YYNGEE. The CDR3 sequence is 12 residues long. V was shortened by 7 bases and J by 7 bases, with 14 bases between the two germline ends. The CDR3 here is CASQRGGGGYTF. CDR3 nucleotides: TGTGCCAGCCAGCGTGGGGGGGGTGGCTACACCTTC.

V and J are TRBV3-1 (or the pseudogene TRBV3-2) and TRBJ2-3; no clear D. From germline, CDR1 is LGHDT and CDR2 YNNKEL (reference sequence). This CDR3 has 13 amino acids. Trimming removed 1 base from V and 5 bases from J, with 7 bases in between. The CDR3: CASSQVSQDTQYF. The CDR3 region has the DNA TGTGCCAGCAGCCAAGTTTCCCAAGATACGCAGTATTTT.

The chain combines TRBV7-9 with TRBJ2-1; D may be TRBD2 (6 bases). V gave up 4 bases and J gave up 8 bases, with 18 bases separating them. Germline CDR1 is SEHNR and CDR2 is FQNEAQ (reference sequence). The CDR3 is 15 amino acids. This CDR3 reads CASSWGRRTGHEQFF. Written as DNA, the CDR3 is TGTGCCAGCAGCTGGGGGAGGAGGACTGGCCATGAGCAGTTCTTC.

The V gene is TRBV7-2, the J gene TRBJ2-3; the D gene is possibly TRBD2 (6 bases). V gave up 1 base and J gave up 2 bases, with 10 bases separating them. CDR3 length: 15 amino acids. Germline V gene data show CDR1 as SGHTA and CDR2 as FQGNSA. CDR3 nucleotides: TGTGCCAGCAGCTTAGTAGCGGCATCCACAGATACGCAGTATTTT. Translation gives CASSLVAASTDTQYF.

Points on this clone: The same CDR3 also results from other DNA sequences found in this sample. The rearrangement uses TRBV30 and TRBJ2-3, with 11 bases matching TRBD2. CDR3 size: 13 residues. The trim removed 5 bases at V and 3 bases at J, leaving 1 base unmatched. Germline CDR1 is GTSNPN and CDR2 is SVGIG (reference sequence). CDR3 DNA sequence: TGTGCCTGGGCTAGCGGGGGGACAGATACGCAGTATTTT. Translating gives CAWASGGTDTQYF. The full variable domain, with the rest looked up from reference TRBV30 and TRBJ2-3, is SQTIHQWPATLVQPVGSPLSLECTVEGTSNPNLYWYRQAAGRGLQLLFYSVGIGQISSEVPQNLSASRPQDRQFILSSKKLLLSDSGFYLCAWASGGTDTQYFGPGTRLTVL.

The chain uses TRBV5-1 and TRBJ2-5; 7 bases fit TRBD2. Unmatched junction bases numbered 12, after V lost 3 bases and J lost 1 base. Germline-derived CDR1 and CDR2 are SGHRS and YFSETQ. This CDR3 has 17 amino acids. In DNA form, the CDR3 reads TGCGCCAGCAGCTCCCAACCTAGCGGAGACCTCCAAGAGACCCAGTACTTC. Protein sequence: CASSSQPSGDLQETQYF.

The chain is built from TRBV19 and TRBJ1-1; D not resolved. This CDR3 region has 14 residues. V was pared by 4 bases and J by 1 base, with 10 bases between. The germline V gene encodes CDR1 LNHDA and CDR2 SQIVND (reference sequence). The CDR3 region is CASSRANWNTEAFF. Here the CDR3 DNA reads TGTGCCAGTAGTAGGGCCAACTGGAACACTGAAGCTTTCTTT.

The chain joins TRBV12-5 to TRBJ2-5; 8 bases fit TRBD2. With V trimmed by 4 bases and J by 5 bases, 6 bases remained unmatched. Germline values: CDR1 LGHNT, CDR2 FRNRAP. The CDR3 spans 14 residues. The CDR3 region has the DNA TGTGCTAGTGGTTCGGCGGGGGGATACGAGACCCAGTACTTC. The encoded protein is CASGSAGGYETQYF.